Each of the 2 T cell receptor beta chains below was sequenced from the same sample in a study of spatial heterogeneity in lung cancer (dated by TCRdb to about 2019). The time point label corresponds to: sample taken at primary tumor resection. Whole RNA extracted from tumor and nontumor lung tissue, or from cryopreserved PBMC samples, was used for TCR sequencing without cell sorting. The library was obtained by 5' RACE. The reads were generated on a NextSeq 500. Starting from the raw public reads, TCRdb applied fastp trimming at Q25, assembled clones with MiXCR and retained in-frame beta chains. Merged by CDR3 protein, the rows form single entries marked with the most common genes and DNA. In all, the sample holds around 75,000 distinct CDR3 sequences, and roughly 15% of those were seen once. Jointly, the top ten make up roughly 7% of the sample. The starting material was PBMCs, obtained at surgery. The receptors derive from a male donor with early-stage non-small cell lung cancer.

This clonotype was observed a few times. The CDR3 DNA reads TGTGCCAGCAGCACCCGGGACAGGGGCACCTACACCTTC. As protein: CASSTRDRGTYTF. V and J are TRBV9 and TRBJ1-2, with 10 bases identical to TRBD1. V trimming: 4 bases; J trimming: 10 bases; junction bases outside the gene matches: 7. From germline, CDR1 is SGDLS and CDR2 YYNGEE. This CDR3 has 13 amino acids.

This clonotype was detected many times. V is TRBV7-9 and J is TRBJ1-1; 7 positions match TRBD1. The CDR3 consists of 16 residues. V was pared by 5 bases and J by 10 bases, with 19 bases of the junction left unmatched. Germline V lookup: CDR1 SEHNR, CDR2 FQNEAQ (reference sequence). DNA of the CDR3: TGTGCCAGCAGCCGACGTGTTACAGGGGTAGCCACGGGAGCTTTCTTT. Protein: CASSRRVTGVATGAFF.